This entry lists 27 T cell receptor beta chains sequenced from one sample in a study of cytomegalovirus exposure and HLA in healthy donors. It was with 60 Vbeta and 13 Jbeta primers that the PCR ran. Assay: immunoSEQ multiplex PCR; the TCRdb copy retains only in-frame clones and omits some. The sample lists 150,000 or so clones; roughly 80% were seen once. Sequencing was done on a sample of PBMCs. These TCRs come from a man aged 50-60 years in good health and CMV-seropositive.

The CDR3 bases are TGTGCCAGCAGCGTAGCTGGGGCAGGGGGCGCAGATACGCAGTATTTT. Translating it yields CASSVAGAGGADTQYF. The chain joins TRBV9 to TRBJ2-3; TRBD1 matches 8 bases. The V gene end was trimmed by 0 bases and the J gene end by 4 bases; junction bases not matched to a gene: 7. CDR1 is SGDLS, CDR2 YYNGEE, per germline. There are 16 residues in the CDR3.

V and J are TRBV27 and TRBJ2-5; D is uncertain. The last part of the DNA fits TRBJ2-7 better; the J call may be wrong. The CDR3 is 13 amino acids. Germline loops: CDR1 MNHEY, CDR2 SMNVEV (reference sequence). For the CDR3, the DNA is TGTGCCAGCAGTTTGGGCCCCGGCTACGAGCAGTACTTC. Translation gives CASSLGPGYEQYF.

The chain is built from TRBV19 and TRBJ1-5, with 8 positions matching TRBD1. Germline lookup yields CDR1 LNHDA and CDR2 SQIVND (reference sequence). V gave up 6 bases and J gave up 0 bases; unmatched junction bases: 4. The CDR3 is 15 amino acids. CDR3 nucleotides: TGTGCCAGTAGCCGAACAGGGGGTAGCAATCAGCCCCAGCATTTT. It is translated as CASSRTGGSNQPQHF.

The genes are TRBV18 and TRBJ2-2, with unresolved D. The CDR3 is 13 residues long. Between the trimmed V and J ends, which lost 5 bases and 1 base, there was a span of 5 bases. Looked up from germline, CDR1 is KGHSH and CDR2 is LQKENI. The chain's CDR3 is CASSDWNTGELFF. Here the CDR3 DNA reads TGTGCCAGCTCAGACTGGAACACCGGGGAGCTGTTTTTT. The whole variable domain, filled in from reference TRBV18 and TRBJ2-2, reads NAGVMQNPRHLVRRRGQEARLRCSPMKGHSHVYWYRQLPEEGLKFMVYLQKENIIDESGMPKERFSAEFPKEGPSILRIQQVVRGDSAAYFCASSDWNTGELFFGEGSRLTVL.

This clone was picked up one time. The chain combines TRBV15 with TRBJ1-2, with 8 bases matching TRBD1. This CDR3 region has 13 residues. The germline CDR1 and CDR2 sequences are LNHNV and YYDKDF (reference sequence). V dropped 8 bases and J dropped 5; count of bases not matched to a gene: 7. CDR3 loop: CATGDDRGYGYTF. The CDR3 DNA reads TGTGCCACCGGTGACGACAGGGGATATGGCTACACCTTC.

The genes are TRBV10-3 and TRBJ2-1, with D unresolved. The CDR3 runs 12 residues. Germline lookup yields CDR1 ENHRY and CDR2 SYGVKD. Trimming left V 0 bases short and J 10 bases short, with 7 bases between. The CDR3 DNA reads as TGTGCCATCAGTGAGTCGAGGCCAGAGCAGTTCTTC. It is translated as CAISESRPEQFF.

The V gene is TRBV28, the J gene TRBJ2-7, with 8 bases that match TRBD1. Germline V gene data show CDR1 as MDHEN and CDR2 as SYDVKM. Germline trimming cut 2 bases from V and 4 bases from J; bases unmatched to any gene: 4. The CDR3 is 14 residues long. CDR3 coding DNA: TGTGCCAGCAGTTTACGGCAGGGGGCTTACGAGCAGTACTTC. Residues: CASSLRQGAYEQYF.

This chain joins TRBV30 and TRBJ1-4; tentatively, D is TRBD1 (5 bases). The CDR3 loop spans 16 amino acids. V shed 3 bases and J shed 8 bases, with 22 bases lying between them. Germline CDR1 reads GTSNPN; CDR2 reads SVGIG (reference sequence). The CDR3 bases are TGTGCCTGGAGGGCACTCCTCCAGGGAAGGGGAGAAAAACTGTTTTTT. Translation: CAWRALLQGRGEKLFF.

The V and J genes are TRBV15 and TRBJ1-2; D call uncertain. CDR3 size: 17 residues. Germline V gene lookup returns CDR1 LNHNV and CDR2 YYDKDF (reference sequence). The V gene lost 4 bases and the J gene lost 2 bases, with 20 bases spanning the gap. CDR3 sequence reads: CATSTSRRGATNYGYTF. For the CDR3, the DNA is TGTGCCACCAGCACCTCCAGACGGGGAGCCACGAACTATGGCTACACCTTC.

This chain joins TRBV7-9 and TRBJ1-1, with TRBD1 as a possible D gene (6 bases). The length of the CDR3 is 15 residues. Deletions cut 7 bases from V and 4 bases from J, with 19 bases between. Germline CDR1 reads SEHNR; CDR2 reads FQNEAQ (reference sequence). The DNA of the CDR3 is TGTGCCAGCACCCGGGGGGGGGCTGGGGGCACTGAAGCTTTCTTT. This sequence encodes CASTRGGAGGTEAFF.

This clone was observed a single time. The chain combines TRBV28 with TRBJ2-7; D gene uncertain. CDR1 and CDR2 (germline): MDHEN, SYDVKM. Trimming pared 5 bases from V and 2 bases from J, leaving 10 bases between. CDR3 length equals 13 residues. The CDR3 region has the DNA TGTGCCAGCAGTATGACATATACCTACGAGCAGTACTTC. Protein product: CASSMTYTYEQYF. Variable domain in full (rest from reference TRBV28 and TRBJ2-7): DVKVTQSSRYLVKRTGEKVFLECVQDMDHENMFWYRQDPGLGLRLIYFSYDVKMKEKGDIPEGYSVSREKKERFSLILESASTNQTSMYLCASSMTYTYEQYFGPGTRLTVT.

The chain links TRBV27 to TRBJ2-1; TRBD1 matches at 11 bases. The V gene's germline CDR1 is MNHEY and CDR2 SMNVEV (reference sequence). The CDR3 is made up of 17 amino acids. Losses at the gene ends were 5 bases for V and 6 bases for J; bases not matched to a gene: 12. CDR3 region: CASSIIGGGTGGNEQFF. CDR3 coding DNA: TGTGCCAGCAGTATAATTGGAGGGGGGACAGGGGGCAATGAGCAGTTCTTC.

The table lists this clone with a few counts. J is TRBJ1-1 and V is TRBV28; D gene uncertain. The length of the CDR3 is 16 residues. Germline CDR1 and CDR2: MDHEN and SYDVKM. V lost 7 bases and J 1 base, leaving 19 bases between the germline ends. CDR3 coding DNA: TGTGCCAGCAAGTCCCCATTGACAAGGCCGAACACTGAAGCTTTCTTT. It specifies CASKSPLTRPNTEAFF.

The chain couples TRBV4-1 to TRBJ1-4; D unclear. The CDR3 is made up of 15 amino acids. Germline V lookup: CDR1 MGHRA, CDR2 YSYEKL. The ends were cut back, 4 bases at V and 4 bases at J, with 13 bases in the middle. DNA of the CDR3: TGCGCCAGCAGCCCCCCAGAGGGCCTTAATGAAAAACTGTTTTTT. Translated, it gives CASSPPEGLNEKLFF.

The rearrangement uses TRBV5-5 and TRBJ2-1, with TRBD2 matching over 12 bases. The germline CDR1 and CDR2 sequences are SGHKS and YYEKEE (reference sequence). This CDR3 has 17 residues. The V and J ends lost 4 bases and 2 bases, in that order; junction bases with no gene match: 7. CDR3 DNA: TGTGCCAGCAGCCCCACTAGCGGGGGGCGGACCTACAATGAGCAGTTCTTC. Translated, it gives CASSPTSGGRTYNEQFF.

The chain has TRBV19 and TRBJ2-4; possibly TRBD1 for D (6 bases). V lost 4 bases, J lost 5 bases, and 9 bases lay in between. This CDR3 region has 13 residues. Germline V gene sequence: CDR1 LNHDA, CDR2 SQIVND (reference sequence). CDR3 in DNA: TGTGCCAGTAGTACGGACAGACAAAACATTCAGTACTTC. Its protein is CASSTDRQNIQYF.

This chain uses TRBV27 with TRBJ2-2; D is uncertain. Germline V gives CDR1 MNHEY, CDR2 SMNVEV (reference sequence). Trimming left V 6 bases short and J 4 bases short, with 9 bases between. CDR3 length equals 13 residues. The CDR3 region has the DNA TGTGCCAGCAGAACCCTACTCACCGGGGAGCTGTTTTTT. This codes for CASRTLLTGELFF.

The CDR3: CAIRSGGGNQPQHF. The CDR3 DNA sequence: TGTGCCATCAGATCGGGTGGCGGCAATCAGCCCCAGCATTTT. This rearrangement joins TRBV10-3 to TRBJ1-5, with unresolved D. CDR1 and CDR2 (germline): ENHRY, SYGVKD. This CDR3 contains 14 residues. Trimming cost V 6 bases and J 2 bases, with 11 bases left between them.

This clone was detected only once. The chain has TRBV2 and TRBJ2-1, with a possible D match to TRBD2 (5 bases). CDR3 length equals 13 residues. In germline, CDR1 is SNHLY, CDR2 FYNNEI. V was trimmed by 9 bases and J by 7 bases, leaving 16 bases between them. The CDR3 DNA sequence: TGTGCCAGGGGGAGAGGATCGGGGAATGAGCAGTTCTTC. It translates to CARGRGSGNEQFF.

The V call is TRBV5-4, the J call TRBJ2-2; 8 bases align to TRBD1. This CDR3 has 15 amino acids. The germline gives CDR1 SGHNT, CDR2 YYREEE (reference sequence). J lost 2 bases, V lost 4 bases, and 4 bases had no gene match. The CDR3 sequence: CASSADRVNTGELFF. DNA for the CDR3: TGTGCCAGCAGCGCGGACAGGGTCAACACCGGGGAGCTGTTTTTT.

V usage is TRBV14 and J usage is TRBJ1-1; TRBD1 matches 7 bases. The CDR3 consists of 15 residues. V trimming: 0 bases; J trimming: 11 bases; junction bases outside the gene matches: 12. In germline, CDR1 is SGHDN, CDR2 FVKESK. Here the CDR3 reads CASSQDLIIAGGAFF. The CDR3 DNA sequence: TGTGCCAGCAGCCAAGATCTAATCATAGCAGGGGGTGCTTTCTTT.

This clone was counted between two and nine times. This chain uses TRBV19 with TRBJ2-2; 7 nucleotides align to TRBD2. Germline V CDR1 and CDR2: LNHDA, SQIVND (reference sequence). The CDR3 length is 15 residues. Germline trimming cut 3 bases from V and 6 bases from J; bases unmatched to any gene: 7. In nucleotides, the CDR3 is TGTGCCAGTAGTATCCACCGGACTAGTTCCGGGGAGCTGTTTTTT. It yields the protein CASSIHRTSSGELFF.

The genes are TRBV6-5 and TRBJ2-7, with D perhaps TRBD2 (7 bases). The germline V gene encodes CDR1 MNHEY and CDR2 SVGAGI. The CDR3 contains 11 residues. V lost 5 bases and J 6 bases, leaving 8 bases between the germline ends. As DNA, the CDR3 is TGTGCCAGCAGTAGGGGGGGCGAGCAGTACTTC. Its translation: CASSRGGEQYF.

The chain joins TRBV28 to TRBJ2-7; possible D gene TRBD2, 6 bases. In germline, CDR1 is MDHEN, CDR2 SYDVKM. Trimming cost V 6 bases and J 3 bases, with 15 bases left between them. CDR3 length: 14 residues. CDR3: CASSPGGVDYEQYF. In DNA form, the CDR3 reads TGTGCCAGCAGCCCCGGGGGAGTGGACTACGAGCAGTACTTC.

The chain carries TRBV21-1 and TRBJ2-2; the table's D call TRBD1 went unverified against the DNA. TRBV21-1 is annotated as a pseudogene. The CDR3 is 18 residues long. The CDR3 DNA sequence: TGTGCCAGCAGCAGGGGACAGGGGGCTTTGTTGAACACCGGGGAGCTGTTTTTT. Protein sequence: CASSRGQGALLNTGELFF.

The CDR3 DNA follows: TGCGCCAGCAGCTGGCCGCAGACAGGGGGGGATACAGATACGCAGTATTTT. This codes for CASSWPQTGGDTDTQYF. The rearrangement joins TRBV5-1 to TRBJ2-3; TRBD1 matches at 9 bases. This CDR3 comprises 17 residues. Per the germline V gene, CDR1 is SGHRS and CDR2 is YFSETQ. With 3 bases clipped from V and 3 bases from J, the junction kept 11 bases outside the gene matches.

The gene calls are TRBV29-1 and TRBJ1-2, with 9 bases fitting TRBD1. The CDR3 length is 12 residues. The V gene end was trimmed by 6 bases and the J gene end by 6 bases; junction bases not matched to a gene: 5. The germline gives CDR1 SQVTM, CDR2 ANQGSEA. CDR3 sequence (DNA): TGCAGCGTCTGGACAGGGGAGCATGGCTACACCTTC. It encodes CSVWTGEHGYTF.